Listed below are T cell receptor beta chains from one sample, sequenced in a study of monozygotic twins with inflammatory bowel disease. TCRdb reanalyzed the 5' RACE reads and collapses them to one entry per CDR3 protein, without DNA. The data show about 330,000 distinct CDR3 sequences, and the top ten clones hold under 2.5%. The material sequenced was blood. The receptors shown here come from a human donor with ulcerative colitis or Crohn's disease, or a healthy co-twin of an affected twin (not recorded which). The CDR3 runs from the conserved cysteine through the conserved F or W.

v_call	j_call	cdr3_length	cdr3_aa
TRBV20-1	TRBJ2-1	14	CSALTSGSYNEQFF
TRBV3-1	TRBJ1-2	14	CASSPWDSLYGYTF
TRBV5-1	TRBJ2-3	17	CASSSGTGPSRGDTQYF
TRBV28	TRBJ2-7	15	CASSLPGAVIYEQYF
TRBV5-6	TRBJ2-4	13	CASSQGRENIQYF
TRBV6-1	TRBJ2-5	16	CASSTGDSRRAETQYF
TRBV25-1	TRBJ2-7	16	CASSAPYGTHSYEQYF
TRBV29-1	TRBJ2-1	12	CSVETAYNEQFF
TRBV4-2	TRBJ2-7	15	CASSQAGQSSYEQYF
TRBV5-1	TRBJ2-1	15	CASSLRSGSKNEQFF
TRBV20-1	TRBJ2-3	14	CSASKRGSTDTQYF
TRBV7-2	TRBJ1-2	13	CASSLGRIYGYTF
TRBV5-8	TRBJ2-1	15	CASSLGAGGRNEQFF
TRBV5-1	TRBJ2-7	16	CASSSRQFMDSYEQYF
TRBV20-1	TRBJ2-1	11	CSASSLNEQFF
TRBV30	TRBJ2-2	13	CAWSVYRTGELFF
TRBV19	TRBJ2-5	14	CASRPDSFQETQYF
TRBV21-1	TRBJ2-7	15	CASSKAGFQTYEQYF
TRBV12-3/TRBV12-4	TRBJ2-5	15	CASSWGGIAKETQYF
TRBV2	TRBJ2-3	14	CASRGELGTDTQYF
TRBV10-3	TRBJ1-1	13	CATVRQQNTEAFF
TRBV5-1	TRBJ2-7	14	CASSSVDRADEQYF
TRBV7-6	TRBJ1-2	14	CASSNRGQNYGYTF
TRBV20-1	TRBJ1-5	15	CSARVDSYSNQPQHF
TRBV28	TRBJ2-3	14	CASRTRGRADTQYF
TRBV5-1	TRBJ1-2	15	CASRPETGPNYGYTF
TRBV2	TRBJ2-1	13	CASFGLAGSEQFF
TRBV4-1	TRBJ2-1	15	CASSQALAGVYEQFF
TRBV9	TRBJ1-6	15	CASSVGDVPRVPLHF
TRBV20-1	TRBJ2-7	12	CSATAGSYEQYF
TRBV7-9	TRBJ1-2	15	CASSLVTGANYGYTF
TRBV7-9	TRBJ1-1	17	CASSLRGETGMNTEAFF
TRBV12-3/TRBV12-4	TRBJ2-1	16	CASRGTTSGNYNEQFF
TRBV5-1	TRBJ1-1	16	CASSFGDREMNTEAFF
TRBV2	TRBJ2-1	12	CASNSRGNEQFF
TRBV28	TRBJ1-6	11	CASRIRWTLHF
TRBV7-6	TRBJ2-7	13	CASSSQQGGEQYF
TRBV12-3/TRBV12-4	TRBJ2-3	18	CASSLKRARRGGVDTQYF
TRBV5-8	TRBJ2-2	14	CASSLGPFTGELFF
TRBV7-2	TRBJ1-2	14	CASTLGYASYGYTF
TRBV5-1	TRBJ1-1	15	CASSLAGGGNTEAFF
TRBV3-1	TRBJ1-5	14	CASNLGGLGQPQHF
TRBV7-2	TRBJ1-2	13	CASSIDRLYGYTF
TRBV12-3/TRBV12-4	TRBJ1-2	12	CASSFDIRGYTF
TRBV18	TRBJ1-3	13	CASSPDVGNTIYF
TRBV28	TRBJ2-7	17	CASSLSPGQGSLYEQYF
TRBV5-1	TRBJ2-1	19	CASSQRGALSGSKHNEQFF
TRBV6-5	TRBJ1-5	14	CASSYRDGNQPQHF
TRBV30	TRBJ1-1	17	CAWSVRQGSVHGTEAFF
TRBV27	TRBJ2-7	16	CASSPPSGLGVGEQYF
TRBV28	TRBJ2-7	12	CASTGVFYEQYF
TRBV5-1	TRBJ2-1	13	CASSPSDYNEQFF